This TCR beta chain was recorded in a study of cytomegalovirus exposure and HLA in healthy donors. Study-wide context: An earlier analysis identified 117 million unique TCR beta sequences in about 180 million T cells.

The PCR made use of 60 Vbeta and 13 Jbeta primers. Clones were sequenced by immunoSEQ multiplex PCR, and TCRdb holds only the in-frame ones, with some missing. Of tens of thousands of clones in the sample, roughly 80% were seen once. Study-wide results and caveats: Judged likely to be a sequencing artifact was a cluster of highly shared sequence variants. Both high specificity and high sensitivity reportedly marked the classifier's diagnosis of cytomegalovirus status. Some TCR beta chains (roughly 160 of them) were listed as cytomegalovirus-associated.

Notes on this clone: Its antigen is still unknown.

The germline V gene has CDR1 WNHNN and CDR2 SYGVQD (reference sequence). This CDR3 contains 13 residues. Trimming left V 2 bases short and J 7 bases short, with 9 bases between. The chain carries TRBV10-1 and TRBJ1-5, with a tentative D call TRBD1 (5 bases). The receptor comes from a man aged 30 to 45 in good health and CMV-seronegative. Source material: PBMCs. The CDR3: CASSEPGRQPQHF. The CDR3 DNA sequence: TGCGCCAGCAGTGAGCCAGGGAGGCAGCCCCAGCATTTT.